This passage covers 9 T cell receptor beta chains from one sample sequenced in a study of graft-versus-host responses after intestinal transplantation. Produced via immunoSEQ multiplex PCR; TCRdb's table is partial and in-frame only. The table includes roughly 80,000 clones, around 86% detected once. Which antigens these TCRs recognize remains unknown. Here the sequenced sample was unstimulated CD8+ T cells sorted from spleen or lymph node cells, taken before transplant. The receptor set was obtained from a human donor who was the organ donor for an intestinal transplant.

V and J are TRBV30 and TRBJ1-4, with 8 bases matching TRBD1. This CDR3 contains 14 residues. CDR1 and CDR2 (germline): GTSNPN, SVGIG (reference sequence). The junction had 7 bases not matched to a gene; V was cut back by 2 bases and J by 8 bases. The CDR3 coding sequence is TGTGCCTGGAGTCAGGGACAGGAGACAGAAAAACTGTTTTTT. Its translation is CAWSQGQETEKLFF.

This clone has only a few counts. The chain is built from TRBV19 and TRBJ1-2; D gene unclear. The CDR3 length is 14 residues. Trimming took 3 bases from V and 3 from J, leaving 11 bases between them. Per germline, CDR1 LNHDA and CDR2 SQIVND (reference sequence). In nucleotides, the CDR3 is TGTGCCAGTAGTATCAGTGACACGCACTATGGCTACACCTTC. This translates into CASSISDTHYGYTF. The whole variable domain, filled in from reference TRBV19 and TRBJ1-2, reads DGGITQSPKYLFRKEGQNVTLSCEQNLNHDAMYWYRQDPGQGLRLIYYSQIVNDFQKGDIAEGYSVSREKKESFPLTVTSAQKNPTAFYLCASSISDTHYGYTFGSGTRLTVV.

This chain uses TRBV5-5 with TRBJ1-4; maybe TRBD1 (6 bases). V was pared by 0 bases and J by 4 bases, with 16 bases between. The germline V gene has CDR1 SGHKS and CDR2 YYEKEE (reference sequence). The CDR3 covers 17 residues. CDR3 DNA: TGTGCCAGCAGCTTGGCGGCCAGGGGTTTCGGTAATGAAAAACTGTTTTTT. Translated, it gives CASSLAARGFGNEKLFF.

This chain joins TRBV11-2 and TRBJ2-6; no firm D call. The V gene's germline CDR1 is SGHAT and CDR2 FQNNGV. CDR3 length: 14 residues. Trimming stripped 0 bases from V and 2 bases from J, with 2 bases between. In nucleotides, the CDR3 is TGTGCCAGCAGCTTAGAGACTGGGGCCAACGTCCTGACTTTC. Encoded protein: CASSLETGANVLTF.

The chain combines TRBV15 with TRBJ1-6, with TRBD1 identical over 10 bases. CDR3 length: 14 residues. CDR1 and CDR2 (germline): LNHNV, YYDKDF (reference sequence). V shed 8 bases and J 10 bases; nucleotides not matched to a gene: 8. CDR3 amino acids: CATHPGQGLSPLHF. The CDR3 bases are TGTGCCACCCACCCGGGACAGGGGCTATCACCCCTCCACTTT.

V is TRBV2 and J is TRBJ2-7; D is tentatively TRBD1 or TRBD2 (5 bases each). Germline CDR1 and CDR2: SNHLY and FYNNEI. CDR3 length equals 13 residues. V was pared by 10 bases and J by 4 bases, with 17 bases between. The chain's CDR3 is CATYRGREYEQYF. The CDR3 nucleotides read TGTGCCACATATCGCGGCAGGGAGTACGAGCAGTACTTC.

The chain has TRBV23-1 and TRBJ2-1, with D possibly matching TRBD1 (6 bases). TRBV23-1 is flagged as an ORF with uncertain function. This CDR3 is built from 15 residues. V lost 3 bases to trimming and J lost 0 bases, with 9 bases between them. This CDR3 reads CASSHPGDSYNEQFF. CDR3 nucleotides: TGCGCCAGCAGTCATCCAGGGGACTCCTACAATGAGCAGTTCTTC.

This clone was seen once. V and J are TRBV27 and TRBJ2-1; the D gene is possibly TRBD1 (5 bases). Germline CDR1 reads MNHEY; CDR2 reads SMNVEV (reference sequence). The CDR3 has 16 amino acids. Between the trimmed V and J ends, which lost 5 bases and 0 bases, there was a span of 14 bases. CDR3 in DNA: TGTGCCAGCAGTGGATCCCCAGGGTTCTCCTACAATGAGCAGTTCTTC. Encoded protein: CASSGSPGFSYNEQFF.

The rearrangement links TRBV4-1 to TRBJ1-5, with 8 bases that match TRBD1. The V gene end was trimmed by 0 bases and the J gene end by 4 bases; junction bases not matched to a gene: 2. Germline V gives CDR1 MGHRA, CDR2 YSYEKL. This CDR3 contains 15 residues. CDR3 coding DNA: TGCGCCAGCAGCCAAGAGGACAGGGTAAATCAGCCCCAGCATTTT. This sequence encodes CASSQEDRVNQPQHF.